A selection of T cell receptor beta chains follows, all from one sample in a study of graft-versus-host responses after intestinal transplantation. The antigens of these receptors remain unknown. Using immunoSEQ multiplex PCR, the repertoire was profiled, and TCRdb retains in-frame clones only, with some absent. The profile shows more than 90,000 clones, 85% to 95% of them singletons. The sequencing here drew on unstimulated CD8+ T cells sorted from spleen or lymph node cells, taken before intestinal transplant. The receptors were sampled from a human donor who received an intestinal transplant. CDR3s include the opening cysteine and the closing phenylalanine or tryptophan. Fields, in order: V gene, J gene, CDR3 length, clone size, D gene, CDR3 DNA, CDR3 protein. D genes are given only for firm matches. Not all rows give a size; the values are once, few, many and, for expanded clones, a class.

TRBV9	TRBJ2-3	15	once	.	TGTGCCAGCAGCGGCGGGGCCACCGTCACGGATACGCAGTATTTT	CASSGGATVTDTQYF
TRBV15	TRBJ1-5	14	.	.	TGTGCCACCAGCCGGACACAGGGCAATCAGCCCCAGCATTTT	CATSRTQGNQPQHF
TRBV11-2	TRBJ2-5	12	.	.	TGTGCCAGCAGCCTACTACAAGAGACCCAGTACTTC	CASSLLQETQYF
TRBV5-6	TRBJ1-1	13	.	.	TGTGCCAGCAGACCGACGGGGTACCCTGAAGCTTTCTTT	CASRPTGYPEAFF
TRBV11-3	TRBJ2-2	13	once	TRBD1	TGTGCCAGTAGGGGGCGAAACACCGGGGAGCTGTTTTTT	CASRGRNTGELFF
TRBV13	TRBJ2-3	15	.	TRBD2	TGTGCCAGCAGCGCGGGACTAGCGGGAGAGCATACGCAGTATTTT	CASSAGLAGEHTQYF
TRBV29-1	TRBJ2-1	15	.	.	TGCAGCGTTGAAAGCTTTGGACAAACCAACAATGAGCAGTTCTTC	CSVESFGQTNNEQFF
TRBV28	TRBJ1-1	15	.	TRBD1	TGTGCCAGCAGTTTTAGAGGGACAGGGGACACTGAAGCTTTCTTT	CASSFRGTGDTEAFF
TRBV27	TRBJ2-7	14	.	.	TGTGCCAGCAGTTTCTCCGGAGGCGGCTACGAGCAGTACTTC	CASSFSGGGYEQYF
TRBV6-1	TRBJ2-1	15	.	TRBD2	TGTGCCAGCAGTGAGGGGGGAGGGCCCTACAATGAGCAGTTCTTC	CASSEGGGPYNEQFF
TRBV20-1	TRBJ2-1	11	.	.	TGCAGTGCTCTGGCAGGGACATCGGAGTTCTTC	CSALAGTSEFF
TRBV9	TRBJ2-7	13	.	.	TGTGCCAGCAGCCCAAGTGAGCTCTACGAGCAGTACTTC	CASSPSELYEQYF
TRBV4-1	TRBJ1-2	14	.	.	TGCGCCAGCAGCCAAGTTGAAGCAGGCTATGGCTACACCTTC	CASSQVEAGYGYTF
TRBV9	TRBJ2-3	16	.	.	TGTGCCAGCAGCGTGGAGGAATGGGCACTCACAGATACGCAGTATTTT	CASSVEEWALTDTQYF
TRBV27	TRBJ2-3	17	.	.	TGTGCCAGCAGTTTAGCTAGCCGCTCCGCTGAGACAGATACGCAGTATTTT	CASSLASRSAETDTQYF
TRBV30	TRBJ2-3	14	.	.	TGTGCCTGGAGTCCGACTACCCGCCTGGATACGCAGTATTTT	CAWSPTTRLDTQYF
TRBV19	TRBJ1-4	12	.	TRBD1	TGTGCCAGCCGACAGGGTGGTGAAAAACTGTTTTTT	CASRQGGEKLFF
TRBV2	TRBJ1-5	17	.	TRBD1	TGTGCCAGCACCGGTCCCGGGACAGGGACTGTAGATCAGCCCCAGCATTTT	CASTGPGTGTVDQPQHF
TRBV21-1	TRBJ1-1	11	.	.	TGTGCCAGCAGCCCGGTGATTGAAGCTTTCTTT	CASSPVIEAFF
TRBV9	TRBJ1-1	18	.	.	TGTGCCAGCAGCGTAACTCGGGCAGGGAAAAAGAGGAACACTGAAGCTTTCTTT	CASSVTRAGKKRNTEAFF
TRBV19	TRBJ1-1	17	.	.	TGTGCCAGTAGTGCCGAGGACAAGGAGGGAGATGACACTGAAGCTTTCTTT	CASSAEDKEGDDTEAFF
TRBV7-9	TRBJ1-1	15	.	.	TGTGCCAGCAGCTTTGGGGGGGCGGGAGGCACTGAAGCTTTCTTT	CASSFGGAGGTEAFF
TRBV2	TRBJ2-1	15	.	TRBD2	TGTGCCAGCAGTTTAGCGGGAGGAGACTACAATGAGCAGTTCTTC	CASSLAGGDYNEQFF
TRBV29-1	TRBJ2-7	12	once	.	TGCAGCGTCACCGTTAGCGGCTACGAGCAGTACTTC	CSVTVSGYEQYF
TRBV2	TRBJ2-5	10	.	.	TGTGCCAGCTTTCGGGAGACCCAGTACTTC	CASFRETQYF
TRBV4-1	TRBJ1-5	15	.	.	TGCGCCAGCAGCCAAGATCGGGGATCCGGTCAGCCCCAGCATTTT	CASSQDRGSGQPQHF
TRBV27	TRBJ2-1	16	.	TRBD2	TGTGCCAGCAGTTTATCGGGCGGGAGGTCCTACAATGAGCAGTTCTTC	CASSLSGGRSYNEQFF
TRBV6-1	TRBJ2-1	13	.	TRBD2	TGTGCCAGCGCTAGCGGGACATTCAATGAGCAGTTCTTC	CASASGTFNEQFF
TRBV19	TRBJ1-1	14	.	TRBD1	TGTGTCACGGTCCACAGGGGGCGAGACACTGAAGCTTTCTTT	CVTVHRGRDTEAFF